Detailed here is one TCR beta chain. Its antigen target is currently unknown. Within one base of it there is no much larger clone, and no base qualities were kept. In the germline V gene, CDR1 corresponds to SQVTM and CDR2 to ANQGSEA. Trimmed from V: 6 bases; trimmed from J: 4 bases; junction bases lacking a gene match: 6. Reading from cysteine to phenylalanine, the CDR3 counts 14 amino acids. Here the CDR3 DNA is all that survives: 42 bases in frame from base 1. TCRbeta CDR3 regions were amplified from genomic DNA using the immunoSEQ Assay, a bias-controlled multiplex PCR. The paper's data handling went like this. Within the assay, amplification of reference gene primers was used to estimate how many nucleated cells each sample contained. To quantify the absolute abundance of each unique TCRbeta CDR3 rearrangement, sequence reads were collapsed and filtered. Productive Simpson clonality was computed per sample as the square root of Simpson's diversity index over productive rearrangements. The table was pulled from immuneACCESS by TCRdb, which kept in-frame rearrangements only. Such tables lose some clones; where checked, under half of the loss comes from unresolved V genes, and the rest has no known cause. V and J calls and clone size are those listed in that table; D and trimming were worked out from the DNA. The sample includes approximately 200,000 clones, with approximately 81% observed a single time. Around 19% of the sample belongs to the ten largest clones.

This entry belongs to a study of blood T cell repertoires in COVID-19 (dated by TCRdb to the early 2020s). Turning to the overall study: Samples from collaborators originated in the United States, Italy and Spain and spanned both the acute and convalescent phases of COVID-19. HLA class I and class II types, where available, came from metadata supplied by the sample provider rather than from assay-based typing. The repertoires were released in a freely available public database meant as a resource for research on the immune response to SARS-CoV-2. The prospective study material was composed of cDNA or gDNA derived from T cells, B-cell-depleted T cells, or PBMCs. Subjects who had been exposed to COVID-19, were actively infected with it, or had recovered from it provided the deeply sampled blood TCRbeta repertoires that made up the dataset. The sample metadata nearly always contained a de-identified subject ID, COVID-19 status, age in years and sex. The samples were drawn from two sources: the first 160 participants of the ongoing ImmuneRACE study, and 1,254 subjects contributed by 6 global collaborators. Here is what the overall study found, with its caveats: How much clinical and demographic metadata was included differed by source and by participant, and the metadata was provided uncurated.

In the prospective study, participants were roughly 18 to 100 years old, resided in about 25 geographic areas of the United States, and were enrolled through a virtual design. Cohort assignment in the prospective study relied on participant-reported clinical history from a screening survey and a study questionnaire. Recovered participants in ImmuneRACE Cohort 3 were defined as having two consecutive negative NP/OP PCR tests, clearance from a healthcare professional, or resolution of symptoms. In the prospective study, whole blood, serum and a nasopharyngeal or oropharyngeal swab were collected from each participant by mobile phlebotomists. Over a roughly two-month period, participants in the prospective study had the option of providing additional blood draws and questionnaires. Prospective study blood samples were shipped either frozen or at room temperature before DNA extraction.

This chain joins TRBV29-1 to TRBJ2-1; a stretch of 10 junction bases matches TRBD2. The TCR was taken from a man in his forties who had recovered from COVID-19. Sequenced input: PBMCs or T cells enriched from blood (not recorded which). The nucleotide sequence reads TGCAGCGTCGCCGGACTAGCGGATTACAATGAGCAGTTCTTC. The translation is CSVAGLADYNEQFF.